The sequence of this TCR beta chain was determined in a study of blood T cell repertoires in COVID-19. Looking at the study overall: Specimens from acute and convalescent COVID-19 originated in the United States, Italy and Spain. The cDNA or gDNA used as material had been derived from T cells, B-cell-depleted T cells, or PBMCs.

Original processing methods: Amplification of reference gene primers was used by the study to estimate nucleated cell counts. This table comes from immunoSEQ multiplex PCR, and its TCRdb copy is limited to in-frame clones, with some not included. Clone size and V and J calls were adopted from that table, with D and trimming inferred from the DNA. The table shows about 260,000 clones, with approximately 87% occurring only once. The sequenced sample was peripheral blood. This TCR came from a woman aged 40 to 50 who had recovered from COVID-19.

In nucleotides, the CDR3 is TGTGCCAGCAGGAACCTACCGAATGAGCAGTTCTTC. This translates into CASRNLPNEQFF. The rearrangement links TRBV27 to TRBJ2-1; D unresolved. Germline V CDR1 and CDR2: MNHEY, SMNVEV (reference sequence). Deletions cut 6 bases from V and 7 bases from J, with 10 bases between. The CDR3 length is 12 residues.